This TCR beta chain comes out of a study of shared clonotypes between healthy human individuals. Points from the study as a whole: Rarefaction analysis demonstrated incomplete sorted-subset sequencing notwithstanding large depth.

This clone is a singleton in its sample. The antigen is not known. Profiling relied on immunoSEQ multiplex PCR, and the TCRdb table lists in-frame clones only, not all of them. The table records fewer than 3 million clones, roughly 90% of them present only once. The CDR3 runs to 13 residues. CDR1 and CDR2 (germline): LNHNV, YYDKDF (reference sequence). Trimming removed 4 bases at V and 4 bases at J, with 8 bases between. Donors had no recently reported acute infections or vaccinations and were HIV-negative. The V call is TRBV15, the J call TRBJ2-1, with D perhaps TRBD2 (5 bases). Sequenced input: naive CD4+ T cells from PBMCs. Specified subset: CD45RA+ positively selected. The TCR sequence derives from a man in his late teens or twenties in good health. Some clones in this sample may be carry-over from other donors' samples. The CDR3 coding sequence is TGTGCCACCAGCATGGACTCTTACAATGAGCAGTTCTTC. It codes for CATSMDSYNEQFF.